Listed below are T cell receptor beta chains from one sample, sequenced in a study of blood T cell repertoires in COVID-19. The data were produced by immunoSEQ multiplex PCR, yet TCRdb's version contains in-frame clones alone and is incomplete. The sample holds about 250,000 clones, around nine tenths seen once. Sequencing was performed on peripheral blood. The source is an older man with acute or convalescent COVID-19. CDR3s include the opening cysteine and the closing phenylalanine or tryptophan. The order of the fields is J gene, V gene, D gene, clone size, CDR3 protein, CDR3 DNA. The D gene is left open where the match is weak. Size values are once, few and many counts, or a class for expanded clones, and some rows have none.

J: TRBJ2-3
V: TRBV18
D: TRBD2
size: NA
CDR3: CASSLAGGDTDTQYF
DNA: TGTGCCAGCTCCCTAGCGGGAGGAGACACAGATACGCAGTATTTT

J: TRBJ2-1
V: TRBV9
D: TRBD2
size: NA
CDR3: CASSATSGYNEQFF
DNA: TGTGCCAGCAGCGCAACTAGCGGCTACAATGAGCAGTTCTTC

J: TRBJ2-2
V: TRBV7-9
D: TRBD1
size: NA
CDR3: CASSLGQGAAGELFF
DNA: TGTGCCAGCAGCTTGGGACAGGGGGCCGCCGGGGAGCTGTTTTTT

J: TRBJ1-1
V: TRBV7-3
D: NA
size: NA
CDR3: CASSVTEDTEAFF
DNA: TGTGCCAGCAGCGTTACAGAAGACACTGAAGCTTTCTTT

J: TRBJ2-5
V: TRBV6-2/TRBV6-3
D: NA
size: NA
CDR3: CASSYSSFPGETQYF
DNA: TGTGCCAGCAGTTACTCGAGTTTTCCGGGTGAGACCCAGTACTTC

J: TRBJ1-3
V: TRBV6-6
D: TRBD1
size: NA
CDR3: CASSYLAGGSGNTIYF
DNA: TGTGCCAGCAGTTACTTAGCAGGGGGCTCTGGAAACACCATATATTTT

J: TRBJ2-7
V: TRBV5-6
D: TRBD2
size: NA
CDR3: CASSLGDYRYEQYF
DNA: TGTGCCAGCAGCTTGGGGGACTATCGATACGAGCAGTACTTC

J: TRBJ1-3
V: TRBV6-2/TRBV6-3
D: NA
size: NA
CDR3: CASSYSGAASGNTIYF
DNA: TGTGCCAGCAGTTACTCGGGCGCCGCCTCTGGAAACACCATATATTTT

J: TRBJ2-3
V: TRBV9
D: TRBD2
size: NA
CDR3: CASSLSGITDTQYF
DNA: TGTGCCAGCAGCCTCAGCGGGATCACAGATACGCAGTATTTT

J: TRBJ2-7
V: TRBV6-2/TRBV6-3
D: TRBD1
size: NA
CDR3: CASSYLAGTGRIYEQYF
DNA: TGTGCCAGCAGTTACTTGGCGGGGACAGGGAGGATCTACGAGCAGTACTTC

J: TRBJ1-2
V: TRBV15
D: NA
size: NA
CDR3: CATSRDQIVGGNGYTF
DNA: TGTGCCACCAGCAGAGACCAGATCGTGGGGGGTAATGGCTACACCTTC

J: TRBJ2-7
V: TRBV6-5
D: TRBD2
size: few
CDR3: CASSLPGTSEQYF
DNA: TGTGCCAGCAGTCTCCCTGGGACTAGCGAGCAGTACTTC

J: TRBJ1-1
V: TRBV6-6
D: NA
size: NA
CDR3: CASSYQGTNTEAFF
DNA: TGTGCCAGCAGTTACCAGGGTACGAACACTGAAGCTTTCTTT

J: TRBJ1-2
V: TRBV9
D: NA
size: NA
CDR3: CASSAHRPPYGYTF
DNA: TGTGCCAGCAGCGCCCACAGGCCACCCTATGGCTACACCTTC

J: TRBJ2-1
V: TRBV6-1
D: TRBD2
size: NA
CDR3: CASNERASGEGNEQFF
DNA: TGTGCCAGCAATGAACGGGCTAGCGGAGAGGGGAATGAGCAGTTCTTC

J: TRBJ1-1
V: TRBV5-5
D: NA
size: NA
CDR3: CASSLGGPSTNTEAFF
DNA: TGTGCCAGCAGCTTGGGGGGCCCATCAACGAACACTGAAGCTTTCTTT

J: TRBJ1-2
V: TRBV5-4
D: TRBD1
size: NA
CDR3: CASSLRTGFGYGYTF
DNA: TGTGCCAGCAGCTTACGGACAGGGTTTGGGTATGGCTACACCTTC

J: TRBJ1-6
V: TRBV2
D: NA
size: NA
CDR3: CASSEGGHGQSPLHF
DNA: TGTGCCAGCAGTGAAGGGGGACACGGGCAATCACCCCTCCACTTT

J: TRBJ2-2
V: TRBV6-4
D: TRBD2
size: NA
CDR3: CASSPSGAGTGELFF
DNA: TGTGCCAGCAGCCCTAGCGGGGCAGGGACCGGGGAGCTGTTTTTT

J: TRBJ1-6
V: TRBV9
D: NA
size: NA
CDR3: CASSAGMGNSPLHF
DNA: TGTGCCAGCAGCGCCGGGATGGGCAATTCACCCCTCCACTTT

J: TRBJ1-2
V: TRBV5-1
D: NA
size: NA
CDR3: CASSLEPGGYTF
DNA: TGCGCCAGCAGCTTGGAACCGGGAGGCTACACCTTC

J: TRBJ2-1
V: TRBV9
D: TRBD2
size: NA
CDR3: CASSVDLSGAYNEQFF
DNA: TGTGCCAGCAGCGTAGATCTTAGCGGGGCCTACAATGAGCAGTTCTTC

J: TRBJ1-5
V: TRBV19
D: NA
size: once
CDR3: CASSMGGDQPQHF
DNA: TGTGCCAGTAGTATGGGGGGGGATCAGCCCCAGCATTTT

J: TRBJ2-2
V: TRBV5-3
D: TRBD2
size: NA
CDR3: CARSEGTSGRVGELFF
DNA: TGTGCCAGAAGCGAGGGGACTAGCGGGAGAGTCGGGGAGCTGTTTTTT

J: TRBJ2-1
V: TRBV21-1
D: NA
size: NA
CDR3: CASSNPQISGRAGNEQFF
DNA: TGTGCCAGCAGCAACCCGCAGATTAGCGGGAGGGCCGGTAATGAGCAGTTCTTC

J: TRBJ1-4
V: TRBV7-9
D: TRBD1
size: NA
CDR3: CASSSPGQGVSTNEKLFF
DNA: TGTGCCAGCAGCTCGCCGGGACAGGGGGTTTCAACTAATGAAAAACTGTTTTTT

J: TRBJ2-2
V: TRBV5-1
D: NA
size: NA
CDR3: CASSPRAAGELFF
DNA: TGCGCCAGCAGCCCGAGGGCGGCCGGGGAGCTGTTTTTT

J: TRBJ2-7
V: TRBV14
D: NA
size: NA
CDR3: CASSQDFSRYEQYF
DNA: TGTGCCAGCAGCCAAGATTTTTCTCGGTACGAGCAGTACTTC

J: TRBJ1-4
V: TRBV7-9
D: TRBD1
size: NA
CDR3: CASKTGGAWNEKLFF
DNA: TGTGCCAGCAAGACAGGGGGGGCATGGAATGAAAAACTGTTTTTT

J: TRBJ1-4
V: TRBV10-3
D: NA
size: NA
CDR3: CAISESTGVNEKLFF
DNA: TGTGCCATCAGTGAGTCCACAGGAGTTAATGAAAAACTGTTTTTT

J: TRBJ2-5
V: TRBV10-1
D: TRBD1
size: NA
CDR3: CASNLQDRDRVEETQYF
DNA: TGCGCCAGCAACTTACAAGACCGGGACAGGGTGGAAGAGACCCAGTACTTC

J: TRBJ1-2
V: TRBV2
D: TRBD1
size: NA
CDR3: CASREGTANNYGYTF
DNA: TGTGCCAGCAGGGAGGGGACAGCGAATAACTATGGCTACACCTTC

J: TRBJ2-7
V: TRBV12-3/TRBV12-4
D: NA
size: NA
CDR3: CASSLGSHEQYF
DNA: TGTGCCAGCAGCCTGGGCTCTCACGAGCAGTACTTC

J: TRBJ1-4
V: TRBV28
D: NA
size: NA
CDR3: CASRRTATNEKLFF
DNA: TGTGCCAGCAGAAGAACGGCAACTAATGAAAAACTGTTTTTT

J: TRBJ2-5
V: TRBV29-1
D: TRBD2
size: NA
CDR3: CSVARTSGGAETQYF
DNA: TGCAGCGTAGCAAGGACTAGCGGGGGGGCGGAGACCCAGTACTTC

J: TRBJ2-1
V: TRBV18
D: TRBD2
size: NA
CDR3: CASSPRGGNEQFF
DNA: TGTGCCAGCTCACCACGGGGGGGAAATGAGCAGTTCTTC

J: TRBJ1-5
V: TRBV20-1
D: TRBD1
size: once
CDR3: CSASSGQGSQPQHF
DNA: TGCAGTGCTAGTTCGGGACAGGGATCTCAGCCCCAGCATTTT

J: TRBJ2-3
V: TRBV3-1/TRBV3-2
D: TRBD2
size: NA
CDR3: CASSQEGLAESTDTQYF
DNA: TGTGCCAGCAGCCAAGAAGGTCTAGCGGAAAGCACAGATACGCAGTATTTT

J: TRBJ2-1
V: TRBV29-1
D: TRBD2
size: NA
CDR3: CSVGGESSYNEQFF
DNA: TGCAGCGTCGGGGGGGAAAGCTCCTACAATGAGCAGTTCTTC

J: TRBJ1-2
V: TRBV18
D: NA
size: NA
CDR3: CASSPFEALLGYGYTF
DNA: TGTGCCAGCTCACCATTTGAGGCTTTGCTAGGCTATGGCTACACCTTC